The sample holds one count of the clone carrying this T cell receptor beta chain. The CDR3 has 18 residues. Using immunoSEQ multiplex PCR, the repertoire was profiled, and TCRdb retains in-frame clones only, with some absent. The sample contains 86,000 or so clones, about 90% of which appear only once. These data belong to a study of T cell responses to AZD1222 COVID-19 vaccine. The receptor comes from an adult in good health. The source material was peripheral blood, sampled on day 0 of MenACWY control vaccination. The V and J genes are TRBV21-1 and TRBJ2-3; the table assigns TRBD1, which was not confirmed against the DNA. TRBV21-1 is shown as a pseudogene. CDR3 amino acids: CASSRVLGQSLLLDTQYF. CDR3 nucleotides: TGTGCCAGCAGCAGGGTCTTGGGACAGAGCCTTCTCTTAGATACGCAGTATTTT.